This TCR beta chain was sequenced in a study of shared clonotypes between healthy human individuals. Naive CD8 cells lacked CD45RO and underwent positive selection for CCR7, leaving out terminally differentiated effector memory CD45RA+ cells. Profiled with immunoSEQ multiplex PCR; TCRdb holds only in-frame clones, not every one. The sample records some 740,000 clones, 80% to 95% being singletons. Sequenced: naive CD8+ T cells sorted from blood. The TCR was taken from a man aged 25-45 years in good health.

This CDR3 is CASSYQGAADEQYF. In DNA form, the CDR3 reads TGTGCCAGCAGCTATCAGGGGGCGGCGGACGAGCAGTACTTC. The chain is built from TRBV11-2 and TRBJ2-7, with 8 bases lining up with TRBD1. V lost 4 bases and J lost 5; bases outside the gene matches: 7. In germline, CDR1 is SGHAT, CDR2 FQNNGV. The CDR3 is 14 amino acids.